This T cell receptor beta chain was profiled in a study of shared clonotypes between healthy human individuals. A word on this clone: The identical CDR3 is also encoded by other nucleotide sequences in the sample.

The CDR3 spans 13 residues. Trimming shortened V by 2 bases and J by 3 bases, and 7 bases separated the two germline ends. CDR1 and CDR2 (germline): KGHSH, LQKENI. Profiling relied on immunoSEQ multiplex PCR, and the TCRdb table lists in-frame clones only, not all of them. Seen here are millions of clones, 90% to 95% observed once, and the top ten hold about 0.41%. This receptor was obtained from a man aged 18 to 29 in good health. Some clones in this sample may be carry-over from other donors' samples. V and J are TRBV18 and TRBJ2-5, with no clear D. The material sequenced was naive CD4+ T cells from PBMCs. Subset defined: CD45RA+ positively selected. The CDR3, as DNA: TGTGCCAGCTCACCAGGAACAGAAGAGACCCAGTACTTC. Translation: CASSPGTEETQYF. Full variable domain (rest looked up from reference TRBV18 and TRBJ2-5): NAGVMQNPRHLVRRRGQEARLRCSPMKGHSHVYWYRQLPEEGLKFMVYLQKENIIDESGMPKERFSAEFPKEGPSILRIQQVVRGDSAAYFCASSPGTEETQYFGPGTRLLVL.